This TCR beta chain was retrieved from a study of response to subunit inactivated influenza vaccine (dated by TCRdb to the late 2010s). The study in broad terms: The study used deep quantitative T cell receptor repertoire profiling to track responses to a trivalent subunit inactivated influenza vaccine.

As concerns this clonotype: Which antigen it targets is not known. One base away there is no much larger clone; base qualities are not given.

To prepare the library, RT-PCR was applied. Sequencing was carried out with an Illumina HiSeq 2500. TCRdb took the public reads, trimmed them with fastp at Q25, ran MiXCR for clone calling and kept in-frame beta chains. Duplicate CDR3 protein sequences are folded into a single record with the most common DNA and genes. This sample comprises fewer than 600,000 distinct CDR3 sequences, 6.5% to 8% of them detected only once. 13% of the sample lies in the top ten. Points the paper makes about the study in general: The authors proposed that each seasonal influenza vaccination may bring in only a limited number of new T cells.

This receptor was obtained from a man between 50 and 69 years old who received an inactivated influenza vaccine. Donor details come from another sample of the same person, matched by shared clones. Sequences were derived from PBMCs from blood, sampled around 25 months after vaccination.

The sequenced DNA is TGCGCCAGCGGTACCGGGACAGCCTTACAAGAGACCCAGTACTTC. It specifies CASGTGTALQETQYF. The V gene is TRBV5-1 and the J gene is TRBJ2-5; TRBD1 agrees with 7 junctional bases. Clipping removes 7 bases from V and 2 bases from J, with 11 as the unmatched junction base count. Sequences SGHRS (CDR1) and YFSETQ (CDR2) are obtained from the germline V gene. From its cysteine to its phenylalanine, the CDR3 spans 15 amino acids. Just CDR3 DNA is preserved here, 45 bases in frame from base 1. With the portions outside the CDR3 filled from the reference TRBV5-1 and TRBJ2-5 genes, the complete variable region becomes KAGVTQTPRYLIKTRGQQVTLSCSPISGHRSVSWYQQTPGQGLQFLFEYFSETQRNKGNFPGRFSGRQFSNSRSEMNVSTLELGDSALYLCASGTGTALQETQYFGPGTRLLVL.